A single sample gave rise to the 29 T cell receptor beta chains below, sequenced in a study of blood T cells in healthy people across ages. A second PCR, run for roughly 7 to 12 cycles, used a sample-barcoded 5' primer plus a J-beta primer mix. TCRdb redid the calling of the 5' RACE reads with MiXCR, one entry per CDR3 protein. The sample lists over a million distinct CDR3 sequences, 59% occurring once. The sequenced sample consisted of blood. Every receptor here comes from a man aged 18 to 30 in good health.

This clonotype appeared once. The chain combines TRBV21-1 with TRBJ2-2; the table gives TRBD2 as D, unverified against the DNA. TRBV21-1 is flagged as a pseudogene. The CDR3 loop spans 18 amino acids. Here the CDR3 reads CASSPGTSGAANTGELFF. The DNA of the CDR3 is TGTGCCAGCAGCCCCGGGACTAGCGGAGCTGCGAACACCGGGGAGCTGTTTTTT.

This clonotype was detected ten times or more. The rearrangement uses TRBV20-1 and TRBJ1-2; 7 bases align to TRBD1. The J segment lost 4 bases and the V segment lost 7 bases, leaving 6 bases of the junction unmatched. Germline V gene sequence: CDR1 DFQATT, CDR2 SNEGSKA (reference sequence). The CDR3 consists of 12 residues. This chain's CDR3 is CSGPTGIYGYTF. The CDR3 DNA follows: TGCAGTGGTCCGACAGGGATCTATGGCTACACCTTC.

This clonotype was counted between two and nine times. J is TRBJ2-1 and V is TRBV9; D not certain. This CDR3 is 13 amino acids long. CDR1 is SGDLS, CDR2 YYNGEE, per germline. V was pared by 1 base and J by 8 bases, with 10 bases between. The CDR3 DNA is TGTGCCAGCAGCGTAATTCGGGCGGATGAGCAGTTCTTC. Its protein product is CASSVIRADEQFF.

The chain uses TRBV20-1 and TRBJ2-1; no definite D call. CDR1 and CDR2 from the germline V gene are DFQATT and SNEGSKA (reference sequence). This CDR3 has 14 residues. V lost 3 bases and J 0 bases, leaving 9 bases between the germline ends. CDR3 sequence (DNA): TGCAGTGCTAGCGGGTCGAACTCCTACAATGAGCAGTTCTTC. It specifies CSASGSNSYNEQFF.

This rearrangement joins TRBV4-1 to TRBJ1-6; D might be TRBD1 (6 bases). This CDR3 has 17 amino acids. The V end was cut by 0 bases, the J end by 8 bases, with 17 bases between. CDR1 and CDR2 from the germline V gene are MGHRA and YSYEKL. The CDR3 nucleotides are TGCGCCAGCAGCCAAGAACCTCTCGGACAGACCTATTCACCCCTCCACTTT. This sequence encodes CASSQEPLGQTYSPLHF.

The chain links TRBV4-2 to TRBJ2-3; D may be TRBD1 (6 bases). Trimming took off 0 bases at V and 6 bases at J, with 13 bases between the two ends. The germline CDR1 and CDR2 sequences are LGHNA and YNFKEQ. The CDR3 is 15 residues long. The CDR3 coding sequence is TGTGCCAGCAGCCAAGATCAGGGAAGGGGGGATACGCAGTATTTT. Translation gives CASSQDQGRGDTQYF.

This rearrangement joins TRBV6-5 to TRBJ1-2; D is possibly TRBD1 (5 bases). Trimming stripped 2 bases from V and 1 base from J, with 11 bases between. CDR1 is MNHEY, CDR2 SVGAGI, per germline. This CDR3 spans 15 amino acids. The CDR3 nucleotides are TGTGCCAGCAGTTACGGGACGGTGAGTAACTATGGCTACACCTTC. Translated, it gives CASSYGTVSNYGYTF.

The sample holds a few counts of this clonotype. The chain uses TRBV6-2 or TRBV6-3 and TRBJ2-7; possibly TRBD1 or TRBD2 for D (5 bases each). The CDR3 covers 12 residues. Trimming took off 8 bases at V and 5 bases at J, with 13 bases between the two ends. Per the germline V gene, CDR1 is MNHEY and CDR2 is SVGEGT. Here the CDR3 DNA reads TGTGCCAGCGCCCGGGGCGTAGACGAGCAGTACTTC. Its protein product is CASARGVDEQYF.

DNA of the CDR3: TGCAGTGCTCCTTTACTGGACGCCTCCTACAATGAGCAGTACTTC. Protein: CSAPLLDASYNEQYF. This rearrangement joins TRBV20-1 to TRBJ2-1; no reliable D call. The end of the DNA fits TRBJ2-7 better, so the J call may be wrong. CDR3 length: 15 amino acids. Germline CDR1 reads DFQATT; CDR2 reads SNEGSKA (reference sequence).

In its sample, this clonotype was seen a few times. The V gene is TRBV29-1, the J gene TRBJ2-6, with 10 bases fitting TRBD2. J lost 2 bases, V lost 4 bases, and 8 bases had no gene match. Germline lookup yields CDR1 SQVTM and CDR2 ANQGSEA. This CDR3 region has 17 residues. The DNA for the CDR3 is TGCAGCGTTGTGGGGGGGACTAGCGTCGCTGGGGCCAACGTCCTGACTTTC. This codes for CSVVGGTSVAGANVLTF.

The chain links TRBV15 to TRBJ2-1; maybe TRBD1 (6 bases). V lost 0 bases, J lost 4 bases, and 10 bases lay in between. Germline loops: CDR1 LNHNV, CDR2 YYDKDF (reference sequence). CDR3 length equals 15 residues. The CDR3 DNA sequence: TGTGCCACCAGCAGAGAAGGGGGAAAATACAATGAGCAGTTCTTC. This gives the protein CATSREGGKYNEQFF.

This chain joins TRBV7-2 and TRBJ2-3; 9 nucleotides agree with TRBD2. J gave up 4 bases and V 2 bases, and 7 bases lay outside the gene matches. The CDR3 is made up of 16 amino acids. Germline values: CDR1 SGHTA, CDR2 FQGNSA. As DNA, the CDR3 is TGTGCCAGCAGCTTATTGTTGCGGGGGGGCTCAGATACGCAGTATTTT. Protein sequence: CASSLLLRGGSDTQYF.

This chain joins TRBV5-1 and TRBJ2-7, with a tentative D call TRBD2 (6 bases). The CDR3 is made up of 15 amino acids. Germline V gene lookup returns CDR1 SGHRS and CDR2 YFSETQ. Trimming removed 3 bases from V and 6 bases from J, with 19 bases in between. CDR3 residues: CASSYTGTAHVEQYF. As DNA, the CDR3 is TGCGCCAGCAGCTACACCGGGACTGCTCACGTCGAGCAGTACTTC.

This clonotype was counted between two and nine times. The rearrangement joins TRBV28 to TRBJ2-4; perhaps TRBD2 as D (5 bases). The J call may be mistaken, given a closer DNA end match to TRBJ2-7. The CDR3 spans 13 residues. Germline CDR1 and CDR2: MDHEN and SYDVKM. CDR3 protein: CASHPGVIYEQYF. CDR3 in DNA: TGTGCCAGCCACCCCGGGGTTATCTACGAGCAGTACTTC.

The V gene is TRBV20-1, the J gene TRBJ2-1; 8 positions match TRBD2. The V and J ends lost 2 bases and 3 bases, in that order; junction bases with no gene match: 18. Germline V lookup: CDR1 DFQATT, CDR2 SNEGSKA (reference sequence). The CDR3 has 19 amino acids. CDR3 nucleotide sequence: TGCAGTGCTAGACCCCGGGGTCCTTTCACTAGCGGCCGCTACAATGAGCAGTTCTTC. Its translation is CSARPRGPFTSGRYNEQFF.

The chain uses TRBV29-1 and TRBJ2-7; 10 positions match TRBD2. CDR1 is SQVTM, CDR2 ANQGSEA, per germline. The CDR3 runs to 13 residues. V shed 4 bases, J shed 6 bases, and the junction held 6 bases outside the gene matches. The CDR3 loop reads CSVVLSGRLEQYF. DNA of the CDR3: TGCAGCGTTGTTCTTAGCGGGAGGCTCGAGCAGTACTTC.

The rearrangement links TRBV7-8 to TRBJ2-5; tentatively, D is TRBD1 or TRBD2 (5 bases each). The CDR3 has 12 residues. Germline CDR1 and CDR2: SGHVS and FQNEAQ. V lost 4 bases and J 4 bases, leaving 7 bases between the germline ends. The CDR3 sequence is CASSWGTETQYF. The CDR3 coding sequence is TGTGCCAGCAGCTGGGGGACAGAGACCCAGTACTTC.

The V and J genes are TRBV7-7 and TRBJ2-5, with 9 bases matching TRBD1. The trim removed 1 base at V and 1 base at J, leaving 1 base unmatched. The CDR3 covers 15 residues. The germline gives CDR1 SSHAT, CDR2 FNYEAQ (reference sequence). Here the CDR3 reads CASSLGGQGQETQYF. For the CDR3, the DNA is TGTGCCAGCAGCTTAGGGGGACAGGGCCAAGAGACCCAGTACTTC.

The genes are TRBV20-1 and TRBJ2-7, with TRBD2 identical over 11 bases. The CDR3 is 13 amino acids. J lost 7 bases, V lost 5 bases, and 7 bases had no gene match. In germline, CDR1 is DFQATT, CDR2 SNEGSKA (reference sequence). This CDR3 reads CSARSGRDGEQYF. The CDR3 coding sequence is TGCAGTGCTCGTAGCGGGAGGGACGGTGAGCAGTACTTC.

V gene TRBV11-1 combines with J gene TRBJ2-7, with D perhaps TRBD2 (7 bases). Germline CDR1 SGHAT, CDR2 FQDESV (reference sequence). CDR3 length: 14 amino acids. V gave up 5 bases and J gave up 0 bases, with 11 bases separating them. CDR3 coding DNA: TGTGCCAGCAGCGGGGGGGGCGCCTCCTACGAGCAGTACTTC. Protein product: CASSGGGASYEQYF.

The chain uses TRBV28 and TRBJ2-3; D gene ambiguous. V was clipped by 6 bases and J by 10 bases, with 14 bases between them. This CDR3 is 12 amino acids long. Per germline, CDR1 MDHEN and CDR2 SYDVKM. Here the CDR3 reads CASSPFQRPQYF. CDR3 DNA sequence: TGTGCCAGCAGCCCCTTCCAACGGCCGCAGTATTTT.

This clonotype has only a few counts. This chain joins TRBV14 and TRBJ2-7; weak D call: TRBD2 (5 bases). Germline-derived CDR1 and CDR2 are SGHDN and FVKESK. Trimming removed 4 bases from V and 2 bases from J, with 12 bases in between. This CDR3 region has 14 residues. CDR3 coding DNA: TGTGCCAGCAGCCCCGGGTGGCGGGCCTACGAGCAGTACTTC. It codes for CASSPGWRAYEQYF.

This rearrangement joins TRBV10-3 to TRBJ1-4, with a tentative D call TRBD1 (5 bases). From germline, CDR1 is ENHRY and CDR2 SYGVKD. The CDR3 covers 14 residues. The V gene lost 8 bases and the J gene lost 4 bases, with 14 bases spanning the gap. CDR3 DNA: TGTGCCATCGGCCCGGGGCAGGATAATGAAAAACTGTTTTTT. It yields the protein CAIGPGQDNEKLFF.

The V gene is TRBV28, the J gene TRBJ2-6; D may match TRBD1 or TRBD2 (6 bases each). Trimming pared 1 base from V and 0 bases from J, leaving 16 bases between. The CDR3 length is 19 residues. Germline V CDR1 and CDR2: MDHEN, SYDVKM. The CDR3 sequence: CASSLLGGWMSSGANVLTF. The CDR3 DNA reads TGTGCCAGCAGTTTATTGGGGGGCTGGATGAGCTCTGGGGCCAACGTCCTGACTTTC.

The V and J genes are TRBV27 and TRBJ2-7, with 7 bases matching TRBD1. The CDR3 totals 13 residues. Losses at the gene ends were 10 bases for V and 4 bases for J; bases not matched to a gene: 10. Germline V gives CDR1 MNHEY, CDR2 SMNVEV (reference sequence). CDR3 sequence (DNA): TGTGCCACCACAGGGGCGCACGGTTACGAGCAGTACTTC. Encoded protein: CATTGAHGYEQYF.

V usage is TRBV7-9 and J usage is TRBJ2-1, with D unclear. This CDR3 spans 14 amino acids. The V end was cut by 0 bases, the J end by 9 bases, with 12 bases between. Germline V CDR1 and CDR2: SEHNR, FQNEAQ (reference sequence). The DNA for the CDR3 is TGTGCCAGCAGCTTAGCGTTGCGGACCGGTGAGCAGTTCTTC. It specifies CASSLALRTGEQFF.

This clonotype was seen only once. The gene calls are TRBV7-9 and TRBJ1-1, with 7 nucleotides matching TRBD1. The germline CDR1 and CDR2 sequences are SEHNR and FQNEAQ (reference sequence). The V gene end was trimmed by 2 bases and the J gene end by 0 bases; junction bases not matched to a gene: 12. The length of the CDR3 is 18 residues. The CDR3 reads CASSLLFGTAGMNTEAFF. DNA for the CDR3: TGTGCCAGCAGCTTACTCTTCGGGACAGCGGGCATGAACACTGAAGCTTTCTTT.

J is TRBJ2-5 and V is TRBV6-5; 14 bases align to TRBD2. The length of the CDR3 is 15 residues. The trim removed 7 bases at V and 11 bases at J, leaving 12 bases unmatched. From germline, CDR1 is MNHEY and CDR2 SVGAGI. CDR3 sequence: CASTIRLAGGGEQYF. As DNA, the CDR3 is TGTGCCAGCACCATTCGACTAGCGGGAGGGGGTGAGCAGTACTTC.

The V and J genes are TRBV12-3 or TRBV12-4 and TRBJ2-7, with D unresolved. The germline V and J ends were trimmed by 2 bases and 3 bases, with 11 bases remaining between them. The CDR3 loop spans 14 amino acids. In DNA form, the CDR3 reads TGTGCCAGCAGTTTAATAGAACAGCTCTACGAGCAGTACTTC. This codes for CASSLIEQLYEQYF.